The T cell receptor (beta chain) under discussion was sequenced for a study of blood T cells in healthy people across ages. A note on this clonotype: Its antigen remains unknown.

Findings and caveats of the study: Roughly linear age-related decline in beta diversity appeared, significant by age roughly 40.

The CDR3 contains 18 residues. CDR1 is ENHRY and CDR2 is SYGVKD in the germline V gene. V lost 0 bases to trimming and J lost 0 bases; unmatched junction nucleotides: 8. It was with a sample-barcoded 5' primer and a J-beta primer mix that a second PCR of roughly 6 to 12 cycles was run. A template-switch adaptor with 12 random nucleotides tagged each cDNA molecule. TCRdb independently ran MiXCR on the 5' RACE reads; one entry per CDR3 protein. The sample includes about 1.4 million distinct CDR3 sequences, approximately 59% of them seen just once. The rearrangement uses TRBV10-3 and TRBJ2-3; 8 bases fit TRBD2. The TCR sequence derives from a man between 18 and 35 years old in good health. The specimen was blood. The CDR3 sequence: CAISESGGGPTSTDTQYF. The CDR3 DNA reads TGTGCCATCAGTGAGTCTGGCGGGGGGCCTACTAGCACAGATACGCAGTATTTT.